The clone carrying this T cell receptor (beta chain) was counted between two and nine times. These data originate in a study of patients and donors after allogeneic stem cell transplantation. One entry per CDR3 protein, called by TCRdb with MiXCR from the RT-PCR reads. The sample lists 400,000 to 500,000 distinct CDR3 sequences, more than 15% occurring once. The CDR3 has 18 residues. Looked up from germline, CDR1 is KGHSH and CDR2 is LQKENI. Trimming shortened V by 2 bases and J by 1 base, and 20 bases separated the two germline ends. V usage is TRBV18 and J usage is TRBJ1-1; D perhaps matches TRBD1 (6 bases). Sequencing was carried out using blood, either unsorted or a sorted T cell fraction (not recorded which). The clonotype was recovered from a human donor who was either an allogeneic HSCT recipient or a stem cell or donor lymphocyte infusion donor (not recorded which). It is not recorded whose cells these are; they may come from a transplant donor. CDR3 residues: CASSPIQGQLISNTEAFF. Here the CDR3 DNA reads TGTGCCAGCTCACCAATCCAGGGGCAGCTTATATCGAACACTGAAGCTTTCTTT.